These 11 T cell receptor beta chains came from one sample sequenced in a study of shared clonotypes between healthy human individuals. TCRdb's table, derived via immunoSEQ multiplex PCR, lists solely in-frame clones and lacks some. The table includes about 1.1 million clones, 70% to 85% detected once. The sequencing sample was made of memory CD4+ T cells from PBMCs. Subset noted: CD45RA-negative fraction. Receptors originate from a man in his late teens or twenties in good health. Some clones in this sample may be carry-over from other donors' samples.

The chain has TRBV7-7 and TRBJ2-2; a possible D gene is TRBD2 (5 bases). The CDR3 is 14 amino acids. Per germline, CDR1 SSHAT and CDR2 FNYEAQ (reference sequence). The CDR3 DNA sequence: TGTGCTAACCCAGGACGGGGGAACACCGGGGAGCTGTTTTTT. It encodes CANPGRGNTGELFF.

A single count supports this clone. This chain uses TRBV25-1 with TRBJ2-3; TRBD2 matches 11 bases. The CDR3 sequence is 15 residues long. Germline V gives CDR1 MGHDK, CDR2 SYGVNS. Unmatched junction bases numbered 6, after V lost 4 bases and J lost 6 bases. Here the CDR3 DNA reads TGTGCCAGCAGTGGGACTAGCGGGCCTAGGGATACGCAGTATTTT. This codes for CASSGTSGPRDTQYF.

To note about this clone: Other DNA sequences from this sample encode an identical CDR3 as well. The chain couples TRBV29-1 to TRBJ2-5; 10 bases are a match to TRBD2. The germline CDR1 and CDR2 sequences are SQVTM and ANQGSEA. The CDR3 consists of 15 residues. J lost 4 bases, V lost 2 bases, and 7 bases had no gene match. CDR3 amino acids: CSVERSGREVETQYF. The DNA of the CDR3 is TGCAGCGTTGAACGGAGCGGGAGGGAGGTAGAGACCCAGTACTTC.

For this clone: Possible read error: a much larger clone is one base away. The same CDR3 can be traced to other DNA sequences in this sample. The J gene is TRBJ2-3, the V gene TRBV7-9; a possible D gene is TRBD2 (6 bases). The CDR3 is 16 residues long. Trimming cost V 3 bases and J 2 bases, with 15 bases left between them. Germline loops: CDR1 SEHNR, CDR2 FQNEAQ (reference sequence). CDR3 protein: CASSLGLAGTTDTQYF. The CDR3 nucleotides read TGTGCCAGCAGCTTGGGGCTGGCGGGGACCACAGATACGCAGTATTTT.

J is TRBJ2-1 and V is TRBV18; TRBD1 agrees at 7 bases. This CDR3 has 16 residues. Germline lookup yields CDR1 KGHSH and CDR2 LQKENI. The V and J ends lost 2 bases and 8 bases, in that order; junction bases with no gene match: 12. The DNA of the CDR3 is TGTGCCAGCTCACCATCGAGGAACAGGGGCAACGATGAGCAGTTCTTC. It specifies CASSPSRNRGNDEQFF.

The J gene is TRBJ1-5, the V gene TRBV19; TRBD1 aligns across 8 bases. There are 15 residues in the CDR3. Germline V CDR1 and CDR2: LNHDA, SQIVND (reference sequence). V shed 2 bases and J 2 bases; nucleotides not matched to a gene: 2. In DNA form, the CDR3 reads TGTGCCAGTAGTATACAGGGGGCAGGCAATCAGCCCCAGCATTTT. Protein product: CASSIQGAGNQPQHF.

The chain joins TRBV5-1 to TRBJ2-3, with TRBD1 matching over 12 bases. The CDR3 is made up of 14 amino acids. J gave up 8 bases and V 5 bases, and 6 bases lay outside the gene matches. Germline CDR1 SGHRS, CDR2 YFSETQ. CDR3: CASRGTGGFPTQYF. The CDR3 region has the DNA TGCGCCAGCAGAGGGACAGGGGGCTTTCCTACGCAGTATTTT. The full variable domain, in which reference TRBV5-1 and TRBJ2-3 provide the parts outside the CDR3, is KAGVTQTPRYLIKTRGQQVTLSCSPISGHRSVSWYQQTPGQGLQFLFEYFSETQRNKGNFPGRFSGRQFSNSRSEMNVSTLELGDSALYLCASRGTGGFPTQYFGPGTRLTVL.

This clone was picked up a small number of times. The rearrangement uses TRBV6-5 and TRBJ1-4; D uncertain. Deletions cut 7 bases from V and 3 bases from J, with 6 bases between. Germline CDR1 and CDR2: MNHEY and SVGAGI. This CDR3 region has 12 residues. CDR3 sequence (DNA): TGTGCCAGCACCGGAGCTAATGAAAAACTGTTTTTT. Encoded protein: CASTGANEKLFF.

The chain uses TRBV5-1 and TRBJ2-5, with 16 bases aligning to TRBD2. CDR1 is SGHRS and CDR2 is YFSETQ in the germline V gene. V was pared by 4 bases and J by 5 bases, with 8 bases of the junction left unmatched. The CDR3 covers 17 residues. The CDR3: CASSRGLAGGFGETQYF. Written as DNA, the CDR3 is TGCGCCAGCAGCCGGGGACTAGCGGGAGGGTTTGGCGAGACCCAGTACTTC.

The genes are TRBV28 and TRBJ1-5; no clear D. V gave up 2 bases and J gave up 0 bases, with 8 bases separating them. The length of the CDR3 is 15 residues. The germline gives CDR1 MDHEN, CDR2 SYDVKM. DNA for the CDR3: TGTGCCAGCAGTTTAGCCGGTCATAGCAATCAGCCCCAGCATTTT. Its translation: CASSLAGHSNQPQHF.

This clone was detected ten times or more. V and J are TRBV4-1 and TRBJ2-5; tentatively, D is TRBD1 or TRBD2 (5 bases each). With 4 bases removed from V and 4 bases from J, the gap between germline ends came to 28 bases. There are 19 residues in the CDR3. Per germline, CDR1 MGHRA and CDR2 YSYEKL. CDR3 in amino acids: CASSPSVGVGVSSRETQYF. DNA for the CDR3: TGCGCCAGCAGCCCCTCAGTGGGGGTGGGTGTGAGTAGTAGAGAGACCCAGTACTTC.